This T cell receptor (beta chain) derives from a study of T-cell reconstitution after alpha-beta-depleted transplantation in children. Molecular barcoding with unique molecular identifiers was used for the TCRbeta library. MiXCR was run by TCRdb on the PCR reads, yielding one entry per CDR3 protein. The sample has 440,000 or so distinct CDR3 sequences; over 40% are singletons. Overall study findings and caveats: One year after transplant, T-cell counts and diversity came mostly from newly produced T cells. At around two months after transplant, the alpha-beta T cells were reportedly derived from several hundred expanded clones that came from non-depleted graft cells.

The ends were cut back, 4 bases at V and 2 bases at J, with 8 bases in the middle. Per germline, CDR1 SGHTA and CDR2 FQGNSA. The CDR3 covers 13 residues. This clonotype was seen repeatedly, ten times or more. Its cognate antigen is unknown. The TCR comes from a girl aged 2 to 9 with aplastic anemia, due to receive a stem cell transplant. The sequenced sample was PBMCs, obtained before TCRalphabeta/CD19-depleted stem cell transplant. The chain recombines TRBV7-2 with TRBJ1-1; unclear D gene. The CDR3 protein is CASSSFGNTEAFF. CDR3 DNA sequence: TGTGCCAGCAGCTCTTTTGGAAACACTGAAGCTTTCTTT. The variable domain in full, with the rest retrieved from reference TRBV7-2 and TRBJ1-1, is GAGVSQSPSNKVTEKGKDVELRCDPISGHTALYWYRQSLGQGLEFLIYFQGNSAPDKSGLPSDRFSAERTGGSVSTLTIQRTQQEDSAVYLCASSSFGNTEAFFGQGTRLTVV.